Below, 20 T cell receptor beta chains from the same sample are listed, as sequenced in a study of OX40 agonist ivuxolimab in advanced cancers. Data came from immunoSEQ multiplex PCR; TCRdb stores just in-frame clones and leaves some out. The sample contains 60,000 or so clones, approximately 77% of which appear only once. Sequenced material: CD4+ or CD8+ T cells sorted from blood, taken in a trial of the OX40 agonist ivuxolimab. The receptors were gathered from an adult with an advanced solid tumor such as melanoma, head and neck, liver or kidney cancer.

This clone was recorded only once. The rearrangement joins TRBV27 to TRBJ2-5; 9 nucleotides align to TRBD2. There are 15 residues in the CDR3. The V and J ends lost 4 bases and 2 bases, in that order; junction bases with no gene match: 5. The germline V gene encodes CDR1 MNHEY and CDR2 SMNVEV (reference sequence). CDR3 loop: CASSSQTSGQETQYF. CDR3 sequence (DNA): TGTGCCAGCAGTTCTCAGACTAGCGGACAAGAGACCCAGTACTTC.

The rearrangement joins TRBV7-2 to TRBJ2-1; D unclear. The CDR3 extends over 15 amino acids. From germline, CDR1 is SGHTA and CDR2 FQGNSA. With 6 bases removed from V and 1 base from J, the gap between germline ends came to 13 bases. The CDR3 sequence is CASRERGKSYNEQFF. For the CDR3, the DNA is TGTGCCAGCAGGGAACGCGGAAAATCCTACAATGAGCAGTTCTTC.

The rearrangement links TRBV28 to TRBJ1-5; perhaps TRBD1 as D (6 bases). V was trimmed by 6 bases and J by 4 bases, leaving 19 bases between them. The length of the CDR3 is 16 residues. Germline loops: CDR1 MDHEN, CDR2 SYDVKM. CDR3 sequence reads: CASSPLSGTLNQPQHF. CDR3 DNA sequence: TGTGCCAGCAGCCCCCTTTCCGGGACACTTAATCAGCCCCAGCATTTT.

J is TRBJ1-2 and V is TRBV19; 7 positions agree with TRBD1. V lost 3 bases, J lost 2 bases, and 3 bases stayed unmatched. The CDR3 contains 14 residues. The germline CDR1 and CDR2 sequences are LNHDA and SQIVND (reference sequence). The CDR3 DNA is TGTGCCAGTAGTATCGGGACAGCCAACTATGGCTACACCTTC. Translation: CASSIGTANYGYTF. The full variable domain, completed using reference TRBV19 and TRBJ1-2, is DGGITQSPKYLFRKEGQNVTLSCEQNLNHDAMYWYRQDPGQGLRLIYYSQIVNDFQKGDIAEGYSVSREKKESFPLTVTSAQKNPTAFYLCASSIGTANYGYTFGSGTRLTVV.

This chain joins TRBV18 and TRBJ1-4, with TRBD1 matching over 8 bases. CDR1 and CDR2 from the germline V gene are KGHSH and LQKENI. Unmatched junction bases numbered 6, after V lost 6 bases and J lost 6 bases. CDR3 length: 14 amino acids. As DNA, the CDR3 is TGTGCCAGCTCGGCAGGGGGCGCCGATGAAAAACTGTTTTTT. This encodes CASSAGGADEKLFF.

CDR3 protein: CASSQTGRAGYNEQFF. The CDR3 DNA sequence: TGTGCCAGCAGCCAAACGGGTAGGGCGGGATACAATGAGCAGTTCTTC. This chain connects TRBV5-6 to TRBJ2-1; D is possibly TRBD2 (6 bases). Germline CDR1 and CDR2: SGHDT and YYEEEE. The germline V and J ends were trimmed by 4 bases and 4 bases, with 18 bases remaining between them. The CDR3 is made up of 16 amino acids.

V gene TRBV18 combines with J gene TRBJ1-1; no reliable D call. V dropped 0 bases and J dropped 0 bases, with 14 bases sitting between them. The CDR3 covers 17 residues. Germline V gives CDR1 KGHSH, CDR2 LQKENI. The CDR3 is CASSPPWATAMNTEAFF. The CDR3, as DNA: TGTGCCAGCTCACCACCTTGGGCAACGGCGATGAACACTGAAGCTTTCTTT.

The V gene is TRBV2, the J gene TRBJ1-4, with 8 bases lining up with TRBD1. Germline V CDR1 and CDR2: SNHLY, FYNNEI. V was pared by 7 bases and J by 4 bases, with 5 bases of the junction left unmatched. The CDR3 is 14 amino acids. Written as DNA, the CDR3 is TGTGCCAGCAACACAGGGGGGTATAATGAAAAACTGTTTTTT. Protein: CASNTGGYNEKLFF. The complete variable domain, with remaining parts taken from reference TRBV2 and TRBJ1-4, reads EPEVTQTPSHQVTQMGQEVILRCVPISNHLYFYWYRQILGQKVEFLVSFYNNEISEKSEIFDDQFSVERPDGSNFTLKIRSTKLEDSAMYFCASNTGGYNEKLFFGSGTQLSVL.

The chain recombines TRBV5-4 with TRBJ2-3; possibly TRBD1 for D (6 bases). Deletions cut 3 bases from V and 5 bases from J, with 16 bases between. This CDR3 has 15 amino acids. CDR1 is SGHNT and CDR2 is YYREEE in the germline V gene (reference sequence). CDR3 bases: TGTGCCAGCAGCTCTGACCCCCGGGACAAAGATACGCAGTATTTT. Amino acids: CASSSDPRDKDTQYF.

This chain joins TRBV7-9 and TRBJ2-3; a weak D match, TRBD1 (5 bases). V gave up 0 bases and J gave up 2 bases, with 12 bases separating them. Germline V gene data show CDR1 as SEHNR and CDR2 as FQNEAQ (reference sequence). The CDR3 sequence is 16 residues long. CDR3: CASSLAADIDTDTQYF. In DNA, the CDR3 is TGTGCCAGCAGCTTAGCGGCGGACATTGACACAGATACGCAGTATTTT.

The chain couples TRBV5-4 to TRBJ2-2; possible D gene TRBD2, 6 bases. Germline CDR1 reads SGHNT; CDR2 reads YYREEE (reference sequence). Trimming took off 5 bases at V and 4 bases at J, with 15 bases between the two ends. CDR3 length equals 15 residues. The CDR3 is CASRVGGKSTGELFF. CDR3 nucleotides: TGTGCCAGCAGAGTGGGCGGGAAGAGCACCGGGGAGCTGTTTTTT.

This chain links TRBV5-1 with TRBJ2-1, with 7 bases matching TRBD2. CDR3 length: 15 amino acids. Germline V gene lookup returns CDR1 SGHRS and CDR2 YFSETQ. V shed 0 bases, J shed 9 bases, and the junction held 9 bases outside the gene matches. The CDR3, as DNA: TGCGCCAGCAGCTTGGCTAGCGGTTCTATTAGTGAGCAGTTCTTC. Translating gives CASSLASGSISEQFF.

The J gene is TRBJ2-4, the V gene TRBV28; D gene unclear. The CDR3 runs to 17 residues. The germline V gene encodes CDR1 MDHEN and CDR2 SYDVKM. V lost 1 base and J lost 0, with 13 bases in between. This chain's CDR3 is CASSLYEWGIAKNIQYF. The CDR3 DNA sequence: TGTGCCAGCAGTTTATACGAGTGGGGAATAGCCAAAAACATTCAGTACTTC.

The J gene is TRBJ1-1, the V gene TRBV7-2; D not resolved. Looked up from germline, CDR1 is SGHTA and CDR2 is FQGNSA. The ends were cut back, 1 base at V and 4 bases at J, with 10 bases in the middle. CDR3 length equals 14 residues. CDR3 region: CASSLGQESTEAFF. CDR3 bases: TGTGCCAGCAGCTTAGGACAAGAGAGCACTGAAGCTTTCTTT.

V gene TRBV7-8 combines with J gene TRBJ2-7; D may be TRBD1 (6 bases). Trimming cost V 0 bases and J 4 bases, with 7 bases left between them. The CDR3 is 13 amino acids. The germline V gene encodes CDR1 SGHVS and CDR2 FQNEAQ. This CDR3 is CASSLATGYEQYF. DNA for the CDR3: TGTGCCAGCAGCTTAGCCACAGGGTACGAGCAGTACTTC.

This clone was recorded a few times. The CDR3 DNA sequence: TGCGCCAGCAGTGACCAAGGAGGGGACACAGATACGCAGTATTTT. It specifies CASSDQGGDTDTQYF. V is TRBV10-2 and J is TRBJ2-3; D is perhaps TRBD2 (6 bases). CDR3 length: 15 residues. The germline gives CDR1 WSHSY, CDR2 SAAADI. Deletions cut 3 bases from V and 2 bases from J, with 12 bases between.

Only one count was recorded for this clone. The CDR3 sequence: CASSLGTSGGLDTQYF. The CDR3 DNA reads as TGTGCCAGCAGCTTAGGGACTAGCGGGGGACTGGATACGCAGTATTTT. The chain is built from TRBV7-9 and TRBJ2-3; 13 nucleotides line up with TRBD2. The germline CDR1 and CDR2 sequences are SEHNR and FQNEAQ (reference sequence). The CDR3 loop spans 16 amino acids. J was trimmed by 6 bases and V by 1 base; bases with no gene match: 4.

The rearrangement uses TRBV23-1 and TRBJ2-7; D is possibly TRBD1 (5 bases). TRBV23-1 is treated as an ORF (open reading frame) with a function not yet certain. CDR3 length: 15 residues. The V end was cut by 1 base, the J end by 6 bases, with 16 bases between. The CDR3 reads CASSQCRHGQFEQYF. In DNA form, the CDR3 reads TGCGCCAGCAGTCAATGCCGGCACGGACAATTCGAGCAGTACTTC.

The rearrangement uses TRBV6-5 and TRBJ2-5, with 8 bases aligning to TRBD1. Losses at the gene ends were 6 bases for V and 1 base for J; bases not matched to a gene: 4. Germline lookup yields CDR1 MNHEY and CDR2 SVGAGI. The CDR3 totals 14 residues. The CDR3 reads CASSDRGAQETQYF. The CDR3 DNA reads as TGTGCCAGCAGCGACAGGGGAGCCCAAGAGACCCAGTACTTC.

The chain is built from TRBV7-9 and TRBJ1-2; D gene uncertain. Trimming removed 4 bases at V and 4 bases at J, with 16 bases between. The V gene's germline CDR1 is SEHNR and CDR2 FQNEAQ (reference sequence). The CDR3 length is 15 residues. In DNA form, the CDR3 reads TGTGCCAGCAGCTCCTTCCATGGAAAGACCTATGGCTACACCTTC. As protein: CASSSFHGKTYGYTF.